These 24 T cell receptor beta chains came from one sample sequenced in a study of cytomegalovirus exposure and HLA in healthy donors. PCR was performed using 60 Vbeta and 13 Jbeta primers. Sequencing used immunoSEQ multiplex PCR; TCRdb keeps in-frame clones, though not all of them. The table has 150,000 to 200,000 clones, about 80% seen once. The sample consisted of PBMCs. Source of these receptors: a woman in her 30s in good health and CMV-seropositive.

The rearrangement joins TRBV2 to TRBJ1-5, with TRBD1 matching over 8 bases. Germline assignment: CDR1 SNHLY and CDR2 FYNNEI. V trimming: 5 bases; J trimming: 0 bases; junction bases outside the gene matches: 3. The CDR3 totals 15 residues. CDR3: CASSRQGHSNQPQHF. CDR3 nucleotides: TGTGCCAGCAGTAGACAGGGGCATAGCAATCAGCCCCAGCATTTT.

This clone has a handful of counts. The chain joins TRBV7-6 to TRBJ2-7, with 9 bases aligning to TRBD1. V shed 5 bases and J 3 bases; nucleotides not matched to a gene: 5. Germline values: CDR1 SGHVS, CDR2 FNYEAQ. This CDR3 spans 14 amino acids. The DNA of the CDR3 is TGTGCCAGCAGCCTAGGGACAGGGATCTACGAGCAGTACTTC. Its protein is CASSLGTGIYEQYF. Drawing the rest from reference TRBV7-6 and TRBJ2-7, the complete variable domain is GAGVSQSPRYKVTKRGQDVALRCDPISGHVSLYWYRQALGQGPEFLTYFNYEAQQDKSGLPNDRFSAERPEGSISTLTIQRTEQRDSAMYRCASSLGTGIYEQYFGPGTRLTVT.

The chain joins TRBV5-1 to TRBJ1-1, with TRBD1 matching 8 bases. Trimming removed 5 bases from V and 0 bases from J; junction bases left unmatched: 3. Germline V gives CDR1 SGHRS, CDR2 YFSETQ. The CDR3 covers 14 residues. CDR3 residues: CASSRTGMNTEAFF. CDR3 coding DNA: TGCGCCAGCAGTAGGACAGGGATGAACACTGAAGCTTTCTTT.

The chain combines TRBV2 with TRBJ2-1; D uncertain. Germline CDR1 SNHLY, CDR2 FYNNEI. V shed 0 bases and J shed 0 bases, with 9 bases lying between them. The CDR3 runs 16 residues. The CDR3 DNA is TGTGCCAGCAGTGAAGCTGCGACGGGCTCCTACAATGAGCAGTTCTTC. Translated: CASSEAATGSYNEQFF.

The gene calls are TRBV4-3 and TRBJ2-7; D might be TRBD1 (6 bases). V lost 0 bases to trimming and J lost 0 bases, with 15 bases between them. This CDR3 is built from 17 residues. Germline V lookup: CDR1 LGHNA, CDR2 YSLEER. CDR3 DNA: TGCGCCAGCAGCCAAGAACGGGTGACAGGTCTCTCCTACGAGCAGTACTTC. This encodes CASSQERVTGLSYEQYF.

The table lists this clone with a count of one. V and J are TRBV6-4 and TRBJ2-7; TRBD2 agrees at 9 bases. The length of the CDR3 is 19 residues. The J segment lost 3 bases and the V segment lost 10 bases, leaving 25 bases of the junction unmatched. Per the germline V gene, CDR1 is MRHNA and CDR2 is SNTAGT. CDR3 sequence: CATTLKDGEPGLAYYEQYF. The CDR3 DNA sequence: TGTGCCACAACTCTGAAGGATGGGGAACCGGGACTAGCATACTACGAGCAGTACTTC.

The CDR3 sequence: CSVGGTGGLAGEQYF. CDR3 bases: TGCAGCGTGGGGGGCACGGGTGGACTAGCGGGGGAGCAGTACTTC. The chain carries TRBV29-1 and TRBJ2-7, with 12 positions matching TRBD2. The CDR3 length is 15 residues. J gave up 7 bases and V 6 bases, and 13 bases lay outside the gene matches. Germline V gives CDR1 SQVTM, CDR2 ANQGSEA.

This chain links TRBV4-1 with TRBJ2-1; 8 bases align to TRBD2. CDR1 is MGHRA, CDR2 YSYEKL, per germline. Unmatched junction bases numbered 4, after V lost 6 bases and J lost 3 bases. The CDR3 runs 14 residues. This CDR3 is CASSLSGIYNEQFF. CDR3 DNA sequence: TGCGCCAGCAGTCTTAGCGGGATCTACAATGAGCAGTTCTTC.

This clone turned up a few times. The V call is TRBV25-1, the J call TRBJ1-1; D gene ambiguous. Germline values: CDR1 MGHDK, CDR2 SYGVNS. V dropped 3 bases and J dropped 1 base, with 12 bases sitting between them. The CDR3 contains 15 residues. The CDR3 spells CASSDPRRSNTEAFF. The CDR3 nucleotides read TGTGCCAGCAGTGACCCCAGGCGTTCGAACACTGAAGCTTTCTTT.

There are a few counts of this clone. The V call is TRBV5-1, the J call TRBJ2-1; 10 bases agree with TRBD2. Looked up from germline, CDR1 is SGHRS and CDR2 is YFSETQ. The CDR3 covers 15 residues. Trimming removed 1 base from V and 6 bases from J; junction bases left unmatched: 4. CDR3 sequence reads: CASSLMASGGNEQFF. In DNA form, the CDR3 reads TGCGCCAGCAGCTTGATGGCTAGCGGGGGCAATGAGCAGTTCTTC.

The chain links TRBV7-9 to TRBJ2-3; TRBD1 aligns across 10 bases. CDR3 length equals 14 residues. The junction had 5 bases not matched to a gene; V was cut back by 6 bases and J by 5 bases. CDR1 and CDR2 from the germline V gene are SEHNR and FQNEAQ (reference sequence). The CDR3 loop is CASRSGTGEDTQYF. In DNA form, the CDR3 reads TGTGCCAGCAGATCCGGGACAGGGGAAGATACGCAGTATTTT. The whole variable domain, filled in from reference TRBV7-9 and TRBJ2-3, reads DTGVSQNPRHKITKRGQNVTFRCDPISEHNRLYWYRQTLGQGPEFLTYFQNEAQLEKSRLLSDRFSAERPKGSFSTLEIQRTEQGDSAMYLCASRSGTGEDTQYFGPGTRLTVL.

This sequence joins TRBV4-1 and TRBJ1-1; D may be TRBD1 (5 bases). The germline V and J ends were trimmed by 3 bases and 0 bases, with 8 bases remaining between them. The CDR3 spans 14 residues. Germline-derived CDR1 and CDR2 are MGHRA and YSYEKL. CDR3 protein: CASSQRQLNTEAFF. The CDR3 DNA is TGCGCCAGCAGCCAGAGACAGTTGAACACTGAAGCTTTCTTT.

The chain couples TRBV11-3 to TRBJ2-3, with D maybe TRBD1 (5 bases). The V end was cut by 5 bases, the J end by 0 bases, with 18 bases between. The germline V gene encodes CDR1 SGHNT and CDR2 YENEEA. The CDR3 consists of 17 residues. In DNA, the CDR3 is TGTGCCAGCAGCGGGGCCACGATGTACCCAAGCACAGATACGCAGTATTTT. Its protein product is CASSGATMYPSTDTQYF.

The chain has TRBV5-1 and TRBJ2-3; 13 nucleotides align to TRBD2. V lost 6 bases to trimming and J lost 5 bases; unmatched junction nucleotides: 6. Germline CDR1 and CDR2: SGHRS and YFSETQ. The CDR3 runs to 15 residues. Written as DNA, the CDR3 is TGCGCCAGCAACCTACTAGCGGGGGGGCAAGATACGCAGTATTTT. Translated: CASNLLAGGQDTQYF.

V is TRBV2 and J is TRBJ1-5, with D possibly TRBD1 on 5 matching bases. The CDR3 extends over 14 amino acids. V lost 6 bases, J lost 0 bases, and 9 bases lay in between. The germline V gene encodes CDR1 SNHLY and CDR2 FYNNEI. CDR3 sequence reads: CASRDTHSNQPQHF. Here the CDR3 DNA reads TGTGCCAGCAGGGACACTCATAGCAATCAGCCCCAGCATTTT.

The V gene is TRBV27, the J gene TRBJ2-4, with 7 bases that match TRBD1. With 3 bases clipped from V and 7 bases from J, the junction kept 6 bases outside the gene matches. This CDR3 comprises 14 residues. CDR1 and CDR2 from the germline V gene are MNHEY and SMNVEV (reference sequence). CDR3 in amino acids: CASSFLDRANIQYF. Here the CDR3 DNA reads TGTGCCAGCAGTTTTCTAGACAGGGCGAACATTCAGTACTTC.

Only a few counts were recorded for this clone. This rearrangement joins TRBV5-6 to TRBJ2-7; TRBD1 might be the D (6 bases). This CDR3 is 17 amino acids long. The germline CDR1 and CDR2 sequences are SGHDT and YYEEEE. V was cut by 4 bases and J by 2 bases, with 22 bases left in between. DNA of the CDR3: TGTGCCAGCAGCCTTCACCCTCGGACAGTGGGACCCTACGAGCAGTACTTC. Its translation is CASSLHPRTVGPYEQYF.

The J gene is TRBJ2-7, the V gene TRBV10-2; 7 positions match TRBD1. Germline loops: CDR1 WSHSY, CDR2 SAAADI. V trimming: 0 bases; J trimming: 3 bases; junction bases outside the gene matches: 5. The CDR3 totals 15 residues. CDR3 sequence reads: CASSESRTGSYEQYF. The DNA for the CDR3 is TGCGCCAGCAGTGAGTCACGGACAGGTAGCTACGAGCAGTACTTC.

The rearrangement joins TRBV10-3 to TRBJ2-7; 10 nucleotides match TRBD2. In germline, CDR1 is ENHRY, CDR2 SYGVKD. V lost 2 bases and J lost 5; bases outside the gene matches: 15. This CDR3 region has 18 residues. Written as DNA, the CDR3 is TGTGCCATCAGTGAGAGCGGGAGGGGGGGCGCATATACCCACGAGCAGTACTTC. Translating it yields CAISESGRGGAYTHEQYF.

The sample holds a few counts of this clone. V usage is TRBV5-6 and J usage is TRBJ1-2; D uncertain. Germline V gene lookup returns CDR1 SGHDT and CDR2 YYEEEE. V dropped 4 bases and J dropped 4 bases, with 14 bases sitting between them. CDR3 length: 14 residues. The DNA for the CDR3 is TGTGCCAGCAGCCCGCAGGCGACGGCCTATGGCTACACCTTC. Translated, it gives CASSPQATAYGYTF.

CDR3 coding DNA: TGTGCCAGCGGGTCAGGAGGTGAGCAGTTCTTC. Amino acids: CASGSGGEQFF. The V and J genes are TRBV6-6 and TRBJ2-1; TRBD2 is a possible D gene (5 bases). This CDR3 is 11 amino acids long. The germline CDR1 and CDR2 sequences are MNHNY and SVGAGI (reference sequence). V was shortened by 8 bases and J by 9 bases, with 11 bases between the two germline ends.

The V and J genes are TRBV6-4 and TRBJ1-2; TRBD1 aligns across 9 bases. The length of the CDR3 is 13 residues. Per the germline V gene, CDR1 is MRHNA and CDR2 is SNTAGT. The trim removed 3 bases at V and 6 bases at J, leaving 2 bases unmatched. Written as DNA, the CDR3 is TGTGCCAGCAGTGAAAGGACAGGGGATGGCTACACCTTC. This translates into CASSERTGDGYTF.

The rearrangement uses TRBV15 and TRBJ2-1; 10 bases agree with TRBD2. This CDR3 is 16 amino acids long. Looked up from germline, CDR1 is LNHNV and CDR2 is YYDKDF (reference sequence). Trimming removed 1 base from V and 7 bases from J; junction bases left unmatched: 7. The CDR3 sequence: CATSRGSTSGVNEQFF. The CDR3 bases are TGTGCCACCAGCAGAGGAAGCACTAGCGGGGTGAATGAGCAGTTCTTC.

The chain employs TRBV13 and TRBJ1-1, with D possibly being TRBD1 (5 bases). Trimming took off 5 bases at V and 7 bases at J, with 14 bases between the two ends. Germline V gene data show CDR1 as PRHDT and CDR2 as FYEKMQ (reference sequence). The CDR3 runs 13 residues. The CDR3 sequence is CASSPRQSNEAFF. The CDR3 DNA reads TGTGCCAGCAGCCCCCGACAGAGCAATGAAGCTTTCTTT.